A selection of T cell receptor beta chains follows, all from one sample in a study of early T cells in non-severe SARS-CoV-2 infection. TCRdb analysed the 5' RACE reads with MiXCR anew, one entry per CDR3 protein. Among roughly 32,000 distinct CDR3 sequences, 9% were seen once, and the ten largest hold approximately 13%. Sequencing input: whole blood. The receptors were gathered from an adult who was a healthcare worker with PCR-confirmed SARS-CoV-2 infection or an uninfected control (not recorded which). The conserved cysteine and the conserved F or W are not part of the CDR3 here. The order of the fields is CDR3 length, V gene, J gene, CDR3 protein.

len: 10; v_gene: TRBV29-1; j_gene: TRBJ1-1; CDR3aa: SVEEPGLPAF
len: 15; v_gene: TRBV7-3; j_gene: TRBJ2-3; CDR3aa: ASSSVGRGAMPDTQY
len: 12; v_gene: TRBV19; j_gene: TRBJ1-1; CDR3aa: ASSQGAPDTEAF
len: 12; v_gene: TRBV7-2; j_gene: TRBJ2-5; CDR3aa: ASTRQEGQETQY
len: 15; v_gene: TRBV6-1; j_gene: TRBJ2-7; CDR3aa: ASSETGQGGISYEQY
len: 14; v_gene: TRBV5-1; j_gene: TRBJ2-5; CDR3aa: ASSGLGGQDQETQY
len: 12; v_gene: TRBV10-3; j_gene: TRBJ1-5; CDR3aa: AIGTGDSNQPQH
len: 15; v_gene: TRBV7-2; j_gene: TRBJ1-4; CDR3aa: ASSLAPLGATNEKLF
len: 11; v_gene: TRBV7-2; j_gene: TRBJ1-5; CDR3aa: ASSLSTNQPQH
len: 15; v_gene: TRBV3-1; j_gene: TRBJ1-2; CDR3aa: ASSPRSPGATNYGYT
len: 11; v_gene: TRBV12-3/TRBV12-4; j_gene: TRBJ1-5; CDR3aa: ASRGQESQPQH
len: 12; v_gene: TRBV7-2; j_gene: TRBJ2-3; CDR3aa: ASSQEGIANTQY
len: 9; v_gene: TRBV20-1; j_gene: TRBJ2-5; CDR3aa: SATHQETQY
len: 11; v_gene: TRBV29-1; j_gene: TRBJ2-2; CDR3aa: SVEAANTGELF
len: 14; v_gene: TRBV10-2; j_gene: TRBJ2-4; CDR3aa: ASSEASGVAKNIQY
len: 14; v_gene: TRBV7-8; j_gene: TRBJ2-7; CDR3aa: ASSLGTSASSYEQY
len: 15; v_gene: TRBV9; j_gene: TRBJ2-1; CDR3aa: ASSVASQGPRWNEQF
len: 12; v_gene: TRBV11-2; j_gene: TRBJ2-3; CDR3aa: ASSTFGSTDTQY
len: 12; v_gene: TRBV7-2; j_gene: TRBJ1-2; CDR3aa: ASSIGTVYYGYT
len: 10; v_gene: TRBV7-2; j_gene: TRBJ1-2; CDR3aa: ASSPTGAGYT
len: 18; v_gene: TRBV9; j_gene: TRBJ2-1; CDR3aa: ASSVGPGTSGNSSYNEQF
len: 12; v_gene: TRBV3-1; j_gene: TRBJ2-7; CDR3aa: ASSQGPDSYEQY
len: 12; v_gene: TRBV10-3; j_gene: TRBJ1-1; CDR3aa: AISEDRGLIEAF
len: 12; v_gene: TRBV6-5; j_gene: TRBJ1-2; CDR3aa: ASTRPGVNYGYT
len: 12; v_gene: TRBV30; j_gene: TRBJ1-1; CDR3aa: AWSVIGKNTEAF
len: 15; v_gene: TRBV20-1; j_gene: TRBJ2-7; CDR3aa: SAPPGTGGQFSYEQY
len: 11; v_gene: TRBV11-2; j_gene: TRBJ2-5; CDR3aa: ASRRGDLETQY
len: 14; v_gene: TRBV7-7; j_gene: TRBJ2-5; CDR3aa: ASSLGAGLFEETQY
len: 11; v_gene: TRBV6-6; j_gene: TRBJ1-5; CDR3aa: ASTLGSNQPQH
len: 11; v_gene: TRBV18; j_gene: TRBJ1-2; CDR3aa: ASSHDRVGGYT
len: 12; v_gene: TRBV14; j_gene: TRBJ2-2; CDR3aa: ASSQSRVAGELF
len: 10; v_gene: TRBV5-1; j_gene: TRBJ2-1; CDR3aa: ASSLWGNEQF
len: 12; v_gene: TRBV9; j_gene: TRBJ1-2; CDR3aa: ASSVGAGNYGYT
len: 13; v_gene: TRBV7-8; j_gene: TRBJ1-1; CDR3aa: ASSILMGVNTEAF
len: 12; v_gene: TRBV30; j_gene: TRBJ2-5; CDR3aa: AWREAGGQETQY
len: 10; v_gene: TRBV29-1; j_gene: TRBJ1-3; CDR3aa: SGLLSGNTIY
len: 9; v_gene: TRBV12-3/TRBV12-4; j_gene: TRBJ2-3; CDR3aa: ASSRTDTQY
len: 12; v_gene: TRBV7-8; j_gene: TRBJ2-7; CDR3aa: ASNDDRTYYEQY
len: 10; v_gene: TRBV25-1; j_gene: TRBJ2-7; CDR3aa: ASSEWGYEQY
len: 10; v_gene: TRBV6-1; j_gene: TRBJ2-5; CDR3aa: ASSAMMGAQY
len: 11; v_gene: TRBV3-1; j_gene: TRBJ1-2; CDR3aa: ASSQQGNGGYT
len: 12; v_gene: TRBV18; j_gene: TRBJ1-1; CDR3aa: ASSPQTGSREAF
len: 12; v_gene: TRBV10-3; j_gene: TRBJ1-1; CDR3aa: AIRDTGGRTEAF
len: 10; v_gene: TRBV5-1; j_gene: TRBJ1-1; CDR3aa: ASCGMNTEAF
len: 13; v_gene: TRBV7-9; j_gene: TRBJ2-5; CDR3aa: ASSLGVAGQETQY
len: 12; v_gene: TRBV27; j_gene: TRBJ1-2; CDR3aa: ASSLVGGANGYT
len: 12; v_gene: TRBV19; j_gene: TRBJ2-7; CDR3aa: ASRSEGQPYEQY
len: 12; v_gene: TRBV29-1; j_gene: TRBJ1-4; CDR3aa: SVGDGATNEKLF
len: 14; v_gene: TRBV7-3; j_gene: TRBJ2-1; CDR3aa: ASSPRRTSGNNEQF
len: 11; v_gene: TRBV7-3; j_gene: TRBJ2-7; CDR3aa: ASSLTQDHEQY
len: 13; v_gene: TRBV5-1; j_gene: TRBJ2-5; CDR3aa: ASSSNLGGLETQY
len: 9; v_gene: TRBV20-1; j_gene: TRBJ1-2; CDR3aa: SARDKWKDT
len: 10; v_gene: TRBV20-1; j_gene: TRBJ2-7; CDR3aa: SARTDYYEQY
len: 12; v_gene: TRBV30; j_gene: TRBJ1-5; CDR3aa: AWSTGGEGQPQH
len: 11; v_gene: TRBV18; j_gene: TRBJ2-2; CDR3aa: ASSRDVTGELF
len: 14; v_gene: TRBV11-2; j_gene: TRBJ2-3; CDR3aa: ASSLVQGLLGDTQY
len: 16; v_gene: TRBV12-2; j_gene: TRBJ2-7; CDR3aa: ASRLVGPSDSTFYEQY